This entry is about one T cell receptor (beta chain). Its antigen specificity is not known. No much larger clonotype is one base removed from it; base qualities were not supplied. This entry belongs to a study of blood T cell repertoires in COVID-19 (dated by TCRdb to between 2020 and 2021). With regard to the full study: Collaborator samples came from the United States, Italy and Spain and covered acute and convalescent phases of COVID-19. The prospective study material was composed of cDNA or gDNA derived from T cells, B-cell-depleted T cells, or PBMCs. The dataset comprised deeply sampled blood TCRbeta repertoires from subjects exposed to, actively infected with, or recovered from COVID-19. The repertoires were released in a freely available public database intended as a resource for research on the immune response to SARS-CoV-2. Samples came from the ongoing ImmuneRACE study (first 160 participants) plus 1,254 subjects from 6 global collaborators. A de-identified subject ID, COVID-19 status, age in years and sex were almost always included in the sample metadata. Where available, HLA class I and class II types were taken from metadata supplied by the sample provider and were not determined by assay-based typing. Broad study findings and their caveats: How much clinical and demographic metadata was included differed by source and by participant, and the metadata was provided uncurated.

TCRbeta CDR3 regions were amplified from genomic DNA using the immunoSEQ Assay, a bias-controlled multiplex PCR. The authors' pipeline ran thus. Nucleated cell counts per sample were estimated from amplification of reference gene primers within the assay. To quantify the absolute abundance of each unique TCRbeta CDR3 rearrangement, sequence reads were collapsed and filtered. Productive Simpson clonality was computed per sample as the square root of Simpson's diversity index over productive rearrangements. The source is immuneACCESS, and TCRdb retained only in-frame sequences with V and J called. Part of the clones is not carried over; for the studies checked, unresolved V genes explain less than half of this, and the remainder is unexplained. V and J calls plus clone size are reproduced from that table; the DNA served to infer D and trimming. The sample data list under 200,000 clones, and 65% to 85% of these were observed just once. The ten biggest clones cover about 4.8% of the sample.

The junction shows trimming of 1 base on V and 4 bases on J, and the gene matches do not reach 8 bases of it. Measured from the cysteine to the phenylalanine, the CDR3 is 17 residues long. Only the CDR3 part of the read is kept: 51 bases, read in frame from the first base. The germline V gene (reference sequence) provides CDR1 LNHNV and CDR2 YYDKDF. Each collaborating institution followed its own protocols to collect whole blood in K2EDTA tubes. For TCRbeta analysis, collaborators shipped samples as frozen whole blood, isolated PBMCs, or DNA extracted from either of those sample types. This clonotype was obtained from a woman aged 25-40 years with acute or convalescent COVID-19. Sequencing input: peripheral blood. The rearrangement joined TRBV15 to TRBJ2-3; 10 bases in between match TRBD2. The DNA reads as follows: TGTGCCACCAGCAGAGGTGCTAGCGGGGGTGCGGCAGATACGCAGTATTTT. Translated, this is CATSRGASGGAADTQYF.